One and the same sample provided the 9 T cell receptor beta chains below, sequenced in a study of CD8+ T cells in alopecia areata. Treatment of the sample: oral pan-JAK inhibitor, 5-10 mg twice daily. Following RNA extraction, reverse transcription yielded cDNA that acted as the sequencing template. Sequencing was performed with immunoSEQ multiplex PCR; in TCRdb, only in-frame clones are kept and a portion is missing. The table records roughly 100,000 clones, approximately 84% of them present only once. The sequences come from CD8+ T cells sorted from blood, collected around week 30, from a patient treated with tofacitinib. The receptors were gathered from a human donor with alopecia areata.

The table lists this clone with a few counts. The same CDR3 is also encoded by other DNA sequences in this sample. The chain joins TRBV29-1 to TRBJ2-1, with TRBD2 as a possible D gene (6 bases). In germline, CDR1 is SQVTM, CDR2 ANQGSEA. CDR3 length equals 13 residues. The V end was cut by 3 bases, the J end by 0 bases, with 6 bases between. CDR3 residues: CSVDGGSYNEQFF. DNA for the CDR3: TGCAGCGTTGACGGGGGCTCCTACAATGAGCAGTTCTTC.

This clone has more than one count but fewer than ten. J is TRBJ2-1 and V is TRBV10-3, with 7 bases lining up with TRBD1. This CDR3 contains 14 residues. V lost 6 bases and J lost 8; bases outside the gene matches: 10. Germline-derived CDR1 and CDR2 are ENHRY and SYGVKD. The CDR3 nucleotides read TGTGCCATCAGATCGGACAGGTTTGGGGATGAGCAGTTCTTC. Amino acids: CAIRSDRFGDEQFF.

V is TRBV7-6 and J is TRBJ1-1, with TRBD1 identical over 7 bases. J lost 4 bases, V lost 6 bases, and 5 bases had no gene match. This CDR3 is 13 amino acids long. Germline V gene lookup returns CDR1 SGHVS and CDR2 FNYEAQ. The CDR3 nucleotides are TGTGCCAGCAGTCTTCCAGGGGGCACTGAAGCTTTCTTT. This sequence encodes CASSLPGGTEAFF.

The CDR3 DNA sequence: TGTGCCAGTAACGTCCAGAGCTCCTATAATTCACCCCTCCACTTT. The encoded protein is CASNVQSSYNSPLHF. V is TRBV19 and J is TRBJ1-6; D is uncertain. This CDR3 is built from 15 residues. Trimming shortened V by 7 bases and J by 0 bases, and 10 bases separated the two germline ends. Germline lookup yields CDR1 LNHDA and CDR2 SQIVND (reference sequence).

The genes are TRBV9 and TRBJ2-1; 7 nucleotides align to TRBD2. The CDR3 loop spans 16 amino acids. J lost 12 bases, V lost 0 bases, and 15 bases had no gene match. Germline V gene sequence: CDR1 SGDLS, CDR2 YYNGEE. DNA for the CDR3: TGTGCCAGCAGCGTAGCGGATGGCGGGAGCACTAGGGCGCAGTTCTTC. Its protein is CASSVADGGSTRAQFF.

The chain recombines TRBV14 with TRBJ2-5, with D perhaps assigned TRBD1 or TRBD2 (5 bases each). The closer fit of TRBJ2-7 to the DNA end suggests the J call may be wrong. This CDR3 contains 15 residues. Germline CDR1 is SGHDN and CDR2 is FVKESK. The CDR3, as DNA: TGTGCCAGCAGTCTAACCGGGACGCTAACCTACGAGCAGTACTTC. Residues: CASSLTGTLTYEQYF.

The chain joins TRBV14 to TRBJ2-5; D is tentatively TRBD1 or TRBD2 (5 bases each). The CDR3 contains 17 residues. Trimming shortened V by 3 bases and J by 2 bases, and 19 bases separated the two germline ends. Germline CDR1 is SGHDN and CDR2 is FVKESK. CDR3 residues: CASSQLLSRGWQETQYF. Written as DNA, the CDR3 is TGTGCCAGCAGCCAGCTCTTATCGAGGGGTTGGCAAGAGACCCAGTACTTC.

This chain joins TRBV29-1 and TRBJ1-2; D perhaps matches TRBD1 (6 bases). This CDR3 contains 13 residues. V lost 4 bases and J 7 bases, leaving 16 bases between the germline ends. Per germline, CDR1 SQVTM and CDR2 ANQGSEA. The CDR3 DNA reads as TGCAGCGTTGGGGACACCCTCGAGGGTGGCTACACCTTC. Its translation is CSVGDTLEGGYTF.

V gene TRBV2 combines with J gene TRBJ2-7; D is possibly TRBD1 (6 bases). CDR3 length: 13 amino acids. Germline values: CDR1 SNHLY, CDR2 FYNNEI. The V end lost 6 bases, the J end lost 5 bases, and 14 bases lay between the germline ends. This CDR3 reads CASSRDRSHEQYF. CDR3 coding DNA: TGTGCCAGCAGCAGAGACAGGTCCCACGAGCAGTACTTC.